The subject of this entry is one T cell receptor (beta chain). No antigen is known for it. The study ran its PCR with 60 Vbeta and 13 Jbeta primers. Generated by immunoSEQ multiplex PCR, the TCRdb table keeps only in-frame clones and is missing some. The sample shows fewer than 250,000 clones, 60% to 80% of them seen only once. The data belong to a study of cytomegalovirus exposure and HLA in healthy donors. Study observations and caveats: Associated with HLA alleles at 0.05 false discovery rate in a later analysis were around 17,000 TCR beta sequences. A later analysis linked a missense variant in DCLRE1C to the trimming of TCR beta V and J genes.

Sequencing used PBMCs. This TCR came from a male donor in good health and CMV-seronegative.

CDR3 in amino acids: CASSLGPRGPSNQPQHF. CDR3 coding DNA: TGTGCCAGCAGCTTAGGTCCCAGGGGGCCGAGCAATCAGCCCCAGCATTTT. V gene TRBV7-9 combines with J gene TRBJ1-5; 8 nucleotides align to TRBD1. Germline CDR1 reads SEHNR; CDR2 reads FQNEAQ (reference sequence). The J segment lost 1 base and the V segment lost 1 base, leaving 6 bases of the junction unmatched. The CDR3 runs to 17 residues.